These 28 T cell receptor beta chains share one sample of origin, sequenced in a study of T cells in Graves' hyperthyroidism and ophthalmopathy. Authors of the study amplified TCR beta CDR3 regions from RNA transcripts. First-round RT-PCR of the TCR CDR3 relied on the HTBI primer set. Via MiXCR, TCRdb re-called the multiplex PCR reads, giving one row per CDR3 protein. This table holds hundreds of thousands of distinct CDR3 sequences, around 22% found once. Sequenced input: blood. These receptors came from a young man with Graves' ophthalmopathy.

For this clonotype: This may be a read error: a much more frequent sequence differs by one nucleotide. The V and J genes are TRBV30 and TRBJ1-6, with 8 bases identical to TRBD1. V shed 4 bases and J 8 bases; nucleotides not matched to a gene: 13. The CDR3 has 16 residues. Germline V gene lookup returns CDR1 GTSNPN and CDR2 SVGIG (reference sequence). The CDR3 bases are TGTGCCTGGACGTACAGGGGGGCGGGCAGGTATTCACCCCTCCACTTT. Translating it yields CAWTYRGAGRYSPLHF.

CDR3 residues: CASSNGQGQLTF. CDR3 coding DNA: TGTGCCAGCAGTAACGGACAGGGGCAACTAACCTTC. The chain is built from TRBV2 and TRBJ1-2; 9 nucleotides line up with TRBD1. Germline V lookup: CDR1 SNHLY, CDR2 FYNNEI. V trimming: 5 bases; J trimming: 14 bases; junction bases outside the gene matches: 9. CDR3 length: 12 amino acids.

This clonotype was seen a handful of times. The chain links TRBV6-1 to TRBJ2-3; D may match TRBD1 or TRBD2 (6 bases each). Per germline, CDR1 MNHNS and CDR2 SASEGT. The CDR3 totals 15 residues. Between the trimmed V and J ends, which lost 6 bases and 0 bases, there was a span of 13 bases. In DNA, the CDR3 is TGTGCCAGCAGCATTACAGGGACTAGCACAGATACGCAGTATTTT. This sequence encodes CASSITGTSTDTQYF.

The chain recombines TRBV29-1 with TRBJ1-1; TRBD1 is a possible D gene (5 bases). With 4 bases removed from V and 2 bases from J, the gap between germline ends came to 14 bases. The CDR3 is 14 residues long. Per the germline V gene, CDR1 is SQVTM and CDR2 is ANQGSEA. CDR3 sequence: CSVAGGDGNTEAFF. The CDR3 coding sequence is TGCAGCGTTGCGGGGGGGGACGGTAACACTGAAGCTTTCTTT.

The chain joins TRBV6-1 to TRBJ2-1; D not certain. Germline V CDR1 and CDR2: MNHNS, SASEGT. The V end was cut by 8 bases, the J end by 2 bases, with 7 bases between. CDR3 length equals 12 residues. The CDR3 region has the DNA TGTGCCAGCCGGCAGGCCTACAATGAGCAGTTCTTC. It is translated as CASRQAYNEQFF.

The chain carries TRBV6-2 or TRBV6-3 and TRBJ1-5; 10 nucleotides agree with TRBD1. Trimming removed 6 bases from V and 0 bases from J; junction bases left unmatched: 8. CDR1 MNHEY and CDR2 SVGEGT come from the germline V gene. The CDR3 is 17 amino acids. Here the CDR3 reads CASRPGQGLYSNQPQHF. CDR3 in DNA: TGTGCCAGCAGACCGGGACAGGGGTTATATAGCAATCAGCCCCAGCATTTT.

This clonotype showed up many times. The chain couples TRBV30 to TRBJ2-3, with 10 bases lining up with TRBD2. This CDR3 region has 15 residues. Germline CDR1 GTSNPN, CDR2 SVGIG (reference sequence). V was pared by 2 bases and J by 4 bases, with 6 bases of the junction left unmatched. In DNA, the CDR3 is TGTGCCTGGAGTCGAGCGGGAGGGCCCGCAGATACGCAGTATTTT. As protein: CAWSRAGGPADTQYF. The full variable domain, rest sourced from reference TRBV30 and TRBJ2-3, is SQTIHQWPATLVQPVGSPLSLECTVEGTSNPNLYWYRQAAGRGLQLLFYSVGIGQISSEVPQNLSASRPQDRQFILSSKKLLLSDSGFYLCAWSRAGGPADTQYFGPGTRLTVL.

This clonotype was picked up a small number of times. This chain connects TRBV11-2 to TRBJ1-6, with D tentatively TRBD1 (5 bases). This CDR3 has 19 residues. Trimming left V 1 base short and J 8 bases short, with 24 bases between. Per germline, CDR1 SGHAT and CDR2 FQNNGV. Written as DNA, the CDR3 is TGTGCCAGCAGCTTAGTTTCCCGCCTGCGGGGGAAAAGGGATTCACCCCTCCACTTT. This encodes CASSLVSRLRGKRDSPLHF.

The table lists this clonotype with many counts. V and J are TRBV5-1 and TRBJ2-7; possible D gene TRBD1, 7 bases. Germline assignment: CDR1 SGHRS and CDR2 YFSETQ. This CDR3 spans 16 amino acids. The V end lost 4 bases, the J end lost 4 bases, and 21 bases lay between the germline ends. This CDR3 is CASSLSGQAGGYEQYF. The CDR3 region has the DNA TGCGCCAGCAGCCTAAGCGGACAGGCTGGGGGGTACGAGCAGTACTTC.

Concerning this clonotype: A junction end diverges from the germline sequence, so it may reflect a read error. The chain uses TRBV12-3 or TRBV12-4 and TRBJ2-4; D is ambiguous. The CDR3 sequence is 14 residues long. DNA for the CDR3: TGTACCAGCACCCCATTTGGGGCCAAAAACATTCAGTACTTC. Translation: CTSTPFGAKNIQYF.

CDR3 coding DNA: TGTGCCAGCAGCTTGATTCGTGGAGCTGACTATGGCTACACCTTC. This encodes CASSLIRGADYGYTF. This chain connects TRBV5-4 to TRBJ1-2; unclear D gene. This CDR3 contains 15 residues. V shed 1 base and J shed 3 bases, with 13 bases lying between them. Germline CDR1 SGHNT, CDR2 YYREEE (reference sequence).

This clonotype was detected ten times or more. This rearrangement joins TRBV18 to TRBJ1-5; no reliable D call. The germline V gene encodes CDR1 KGHSH and CDR2 LQKENI. The CDR3 is 13 residues long. V lost 3 bases and J lost 1, with 4 bases in between. CDR3 bases: TGTGCCAGCTCACCGGGGAGCAATCAGCCCCAGCATTTT. Translated, it gives CASSPGSNQPQHF. The whole variable domain, remainder taken from reference TRBV18 and TRBJ1-5, is NAGVMQNPRHLVRRRGQEARLRCSPMKGHSHVYWYRQLPEEGLKFMVYLQKENIIDESGMPKERFSAEFPKEGPSILRIQQVVRGDSAAYFCASSPGSNQPQHFGDGTRLSIL.

This clonotype was detected a few times. The gene calls are TRBV28 and TRBJ1-6; no reliable D call. V was shortened by 3 bases and J by 8 bases, with 8 bases between the two germline ends. The CDR3 sequence is 13 residues long. The V gene's germline CDR1 is MDHEN and CDR2 SYDVKM. Here the CDR3 DNA reads TGTGCCAGCAGTTTTCGGGGTGATTCACCCCTCCACTTT. Translation: CASSFRGDSPLHF. Filled out from reference TRBV28 and TRBJ1-6, the complete variable domain reads DVKVTQSSRYLVKRTGEKVFLECVQDMDHENMFWYRQDPGLGLRLIYFSYDVKMKEKGDIPEGYSVSREKKERFSLILESASTNQTSMYLCASSFRGDSPLHFGNGTRLTVT.

The chain uses TRBV4-1 and TRBJ2-7; D gene unclear. This CDR3 is 14 amino acids long. V dropped 0 bases and J dropped 5 bases, with 11 bases sitting between them. Germline V gene sequence: CDR1 MGHRA, CDR2 YSYEKL. The CDR3 here is CASSQDKPKNEQYF. As DNA, the CDR3 is TGCGCCAGCAGCCAAGATAAGCCCAAAAACGAGCAGTACTTC.

Remarks on this clonotype: A much larger clonotype is one base distant, so this may be a read error. This CDR3 is CASSSGGLADEQYF. For the CDR3, the DNA is TGCGCCAGCAGCTCGGGAGGGCTAGCGGATGAGCAGTACTTC. The V call is TRBV5-1, the J call TRBJ2-7; 8 bases match TRBD2. The trim removed 3 bases at V and 7 bases at J, leaving 9 bases unmatched. Germline assignment: CDR1 SGHRS and CDR2 YFSETQ. This CDR3 has 14 residues.

This clonotype was seen many times. CDR3 coding DNA: TGTGCCAGCAGTCCCGCTCGGCTAGCAGTCTCTAGCAGCAATTACCGGCAGTACTTC. Encoded protein: CASSPARLAVSSSNYRQYF. This chain connects TRBV12-3 or TRBV12-4 to TRBJ2-5; D may be TRBD2 (5 bases). The CDR3 runs 19 residues. Trimming took off 5 bases at V and 11 bases at J, with 36 bases between the two ends.

This clonotype was seen repeatedly, ten times or more. The V and J genes are TRBV6-1 and TRBJ2-7; 8 nucleotides line up with TRBD1. Germline-derived CDR1 and CDR2 are MNHNS and SASEGT. The J segment lost 0 bases and the V segment lost 6 bases, leaving 7 bases of the junction unmatched. The CDR3 is made up of 15 amino acids. The CDR3 is CASRPGQGSSYEQYF. The CDR3 DNA follows: TGTGCCAGCAGACCCGGACAGGGCAGCTCCTACGAGCAGTACTTC.

This chain connects TRBV12-3 or TRBV12-4 to TRBJ1-3; no reliable D call. With 3 bases removed from V and 2 bases from J, the gap between germline ends came to 8 bases. The CDR3 is 14 amino acids. CDR3 region: CASSFSKPGNTIYF. CDR3 nucleotides: TGTGCCAGCAGTTTTTCGAAGCCTGGAAACACCATATATTTT.

There are many counts of this clonotype. The chain has TRBV2 and TRBJ1-1, with a weak D call TRBD1 (6 bases). V was shortened by 10 bases and J by 0 bases, with 12 bases between the two germline ends. Germline CDR1 SNHLY, CDR2 FYNNEI. The CDR3 is 13 residues long. The CDR3 sequence: CANGQTLNTEAFF. CDR3 DNA: TGTGCCAACGGACAGACCTTGAACACTGAAGCTTTCTTT.

The sample holds many counts of this clonotype. V and J are TRBV20-1 and TRBJ2-7, with D possibly TRBD2 on 6 matching bases. This CDR3 spans 14 amino acids. CDR1 DFQATT and CDR2 SNEGSKA come from the germline V gene (reference sequence). V lost 1 base, J lost 6 bases, and 16 bases lay in between. CDR3 protein: CSARGPRGFGEQYF. The CDR3 DNA reads as TGCAGTGCTAGAGGTCCGCGGGGTTTCGGCGAGCAGTACTTC.

The chain joins TRBV28 to TRBJ2-7; 9 nucleotides line up with TRBD1. This CDR3 region has 15 residues. CDR1 and CDR2 (germline): MDHEN, SYDVKM. V trimming: 5 bases; J trimming: 6 bases; junction bases outside the gene matches: 11. The CDR3 spells CASSGPGTGIPEQYF. The CDR3 bases are TGTGCCAGCAGTGGGCCGGGGACAGGGATACCCGAGCAGTACTTC.

The genes are TRBV5-1 and TRBJ2-7; 7 bases fit TRBD1. Germline CDR1 SGHRS, CDR2 YFSETQ. V gave up 4 bases and J gave up 3 bases; unmatched junction bases: 4. The CDR3 consists of 13 residues. DNA for the CDR3: TGCGCCAGCAGCCCGACAGGGAACTACGAGCAGTACTTC. Protein sequence: CASSPTGNYEQYF.

The CDR3 DNA reads TGTGCCAGCAGCGTAGACGCCCGGGGGTCCTACGAGCAGTACTTC. It is translated as CASSVDARGSYEQYF. The genes are TRBV9 and TRBJ2-7; a possible D gene is TRBD2 (6 bases). V shed 0 bases and J shed 1 base, with 11 bases lying between them. Germline CDR1 is SGDLS and CDR2 is YYNGEE. The CDR3 spans 15 residues.

The rearrangement uses TRBV29-1 and TRBJ1-2; weak D call: TRBD1 (5 bases). The CDR3 loop spans 11 amino acids. Germline loops: CDR1 SQVTM, CDR2 ANQGSEA. V dropped 5 bases and J dropped 5 bases, with 9 bases sitting between them. The CDR3 here is CSVRRGYGYTF. In DNA form, the CDR3 reads TGCAGCGTTAGGAGGGGTTATGGCTACACCTTC.

The gene calls are TRBV6-1 and TRBJ2-7, with 8 positions matching TRBD2. V lost 7 bases, J lost 4 bases, and 9 bases stayed unmatched. The CDR3 is made up of 14 amino acids. CDR1 and CDR2 from the germline V gene are MNHNS and SASEGT. As DNA, the CDR3 is TGTGCCAGCATCTATAGCGGGGCTCTGTACGAGCAGTACTTC. Protein product: CASIYSGALYEQYF.

This clonotype was seen only a few times. The J gene is TRBJ1-1, the V gene TRBV7-8; D possibly corresponds to TRBD1 (5 bases). The CDR3 is 13 amino acids. The V and J ends lost 1 base and 6 bases respectively, with 9 bases between them. CDR1 is SGHVS, CDR2 FQNEAQ, per germline. The CDR3 region is CASSLVPGAEAFF. CDR3 nucleotides: TGTGCCAGCAGCTTAGTTCCGGGGGCTGAAGCTTTCTTT.

This clonotype appeared a few times. The chain is built from TRBV3-1 and TRBJ1-1; D possibly corresponds to TRBD1 (5 bases). The germline V gene encodes CDR1 LGHDT and CDR2 YNNKEL (reference sequence). The CDR3 covers 16 residues. Trimming cost V 2 bases and J 4 bases, with 17 bases left between them. The DNA of the CDR3 is TGTGCCAGCAGCCAATGGTGGGGGTCTGAGGGCACTGAAGCTTTCTTT. It specifies CASSQWWGSEGTEAFF.

V is TRBV9 and J is TRBJ2-3; the match to TRBD2 covers 8 bases. The V and J ends lost 2 bases and 1 base, in that order; junction bases with no gene match: 9. This CDR3 comprises 17 residues. CDR1 is SGDLS, CDR2 YYNGEE, per germline. CDR3: CASSVEAGGSGTDTQYF. DNA for the CDR3: TGTGCCAGCAGCGTGGAGGCGGGAGGCTCGGGCACAGATACGCAGTATTTT. The variable domain in full, completed from reference TRBV9 and TRBJ2-3, reads DSGVTQTPKHLITATGQRVTLRCSPRSGDLSVYWYQQSLDQGLQFLIQYYNGEERAKGNILERFSAQQFPDLHSELNLSSLELGDSALYFCASSVEAGGSGTDTQYFGPGTRLTVL.